One T cell receptor beta chain is described in this entry. Its target is unknown. High-throughput TCR beta sequencing covered peripheral CD8+ and CD4+ T cells. It was negative isolation that provided the CD8+ and CD4+ T cells, whereas TEMRA cells were enriched by FACS. This entry comes from a study of CD8 T cells in Susac syndrome. The authors reverse transcribed roughly 0.5 to 1 ug RNA with random hexamers. TCRdb used MiXCR to reprocess the immunoSEQ multiplex PCR reads, holding one entry per CDR3 protein. The sample lists 150,000 to 180,000 distinct CDR3 sequences; 95% were seen once. The CDR3 extends over 17 amino acids. Trimming stripped 4 bases from V and 0 bases from J, with 13 bases between. Study-level points and caveats: Where Susac syndrome CD4+ T cell repertoires were concerned, no clonal expansion was evident.

V usage is TRBV12-3 or TRBV12-4 and J usage is TRBJ2-6; no clear D. Sequencing input: CD4+ T cells from PBMCs. The sequence was obtained from a human donor with Susac syndrome. The CDR3 DNA follows: TGTGCCAGCAGTTATAAGGCGCCAAACTCTGGGGCCAACGTCCTGACTTTC. Translation: CASSYKAPNSGANVLTF.